These 31 T cell receptor beta chains were sequenced from one sample in a study of blood T cell repertoires in COVID-19 (dated by TCRdb to the early 2020s). Libraries were built with the immunoSEQ multiplex PCR assay. TCRdb mirrors the immuneACCESS table, restricted to in-frame sequences. Some clones are absent from its copies; in checked studies, under half trace to an unresolved V gene, and the reason for the others is unknown. This sample is represented by 180,000 or so clones; about 86% of them were singletons. Clones ranked in the top ten supply roughly 7% of the sample. Sequenced material: PBMCs or T cells enriched from blood (not recorded which). These receptors were taken from a middle-aged man who had recovered from COVID-19.

The genes are TRBV29-1 and TRBJ2-1, with TRBD2 identical over 7 bases. V lost 1 base, J lost 3 bases, and 6 bases stayed unmatched. Germline-derived CDR1 and CDR2 are SQVTM and ANQGSEA. This CDR3 region has 15 residues. DNA of the CDR3: TGCAGCGTTGAAGGGTATGGGACTAACTACAATGAGCAGTTCTTC. This sequence encodes CSVEGYGTNYNEQFF.

V and J are TRBV3-1 (or the pseudogene TRBV3-2) and TRBJ2-3; 7 bases fit TRBD2. Germline trimming cut 5 bases from V and 2 bases from J; bases unmatched to any gene: 7. Per germline, CDR1 LGHDT and CDR2 YNNKEL (reference sequence). This CDR3 region has 15 residues. This CDR3 is CASSSFAGVTDTQYF. The CDR3 region has the DNA TGTGCCAGCAGCTCATTTGCGGGGGTCACAGATACGCAGTATTTT.

CDR3 sequence: CASSPTGTGFKQPQHF. CDR3 sequence (DNA): TGTGCCAGCAGCCCCACCGGGACAGGGTTCAAGCAGCCCCAGCATTTT. V gene TRBV21-1 combines with J gene TRBJ1-5; the table's D call TRBD1 went unverified against the DNA. TRBV21-1 is classified as a pseudogene. The CDR3 totals 16 residues.

This chain uses TRBV19 with TRBJ1-5; no clear D. The CDR3 loop spans 15 amino acids. V lost 3 bases and J 10 bases, leaving 19 bases between the germline ends. Germline V gene sequence: CDR1 LNHDA, CDR2 SQIVND (reference sequence). CDR3 amino acids: CASSIGDTVLNPQHF. DNA of the CDR3: TGTGCCAGTAGTATTGGTGACACCGTTTTGAACCCCCAGCATTTT.

The chain uses TRBV10-2 and TRBJ1-2; unclear D gene. This CDR3 has 15 residues. V dropped 10 bases and J dropped 7 bases, with 25 bases sitting between them. The germline V gene encodes CDR1 WSHSY and CDR2 SAAADI. This CDR3 reads CAIASGDDLGGGYTF. CDR3 sequence (DNA): TGCGCCATCGCGTCGGGAGACGACCTAGGAGGTGGCTACACCTTC.

The chain uses TRBV4-1 and TRBJ2-3, with 10 nucleotides matching TRBD1. The CDR3 sequence is 16 residues long. Trimming at V came to 4 bases and at J to 3 bases, leaving 7 bases not matched to a gene. The V gene's germline CDR1 is MGHRA and CDR2 YSYEKL. CDR3 sequence (DNA): TGCGCCAGCAGCCTGTGGACAGGGGGAGGGACAGATACGCAGTATTTT. This encodes CASSLWTGGGTDTQYF.

The chain links TRBV15 to TRBJ1-2, with D perhaps matching TRBD1 (6 bases). CDR3 length: 15 amino acids. The ends were cut back, 0 bases at V and 6 bases at J, with 14 bases in the middle. Germline assignment: CDR1 LNHNV and CDR2 YYDKDF (reference sequence). In nucleotides, the CDR3 is TGTGCCACCAGCAGAGATCTAGGCAGGGGCAATGGCTACACCTTC. Translating it yields CATSRDLGRGNGYTF.

This clone was observed a few times. The rearrangement links TRBV10-3 to TRBJ1-2; tentative D call: TRBD1 (6 bases). This CDR3 spans 13 amino acids. Germline V CDR1 and CDR2: ENHRY, SYGVKD. V dropped 3 bases and J dropped 3 bases, with 8 bases sitting between them. CDR3 in amino acids: CAISDSGDYGYTF. The CDR3 region has the DNA TGTGCCATCAGTGATTCAGGGGACTATGGCTACACCTTC.

The CDR3 protein is CASSAGQGTDTEAFF. CDR3 nucleotide sequence: TGTGCCAGCAGCGCCGGACAGGGTACGGACACTGAAGCTTTCTTT. The rearrangement links TRBV7-9 to TRBJ1-1; 8 bases line up with TRBD1. The V gene's germline CDR1 is SEHNR and CDR2 FQNEAQ (reference sequence). Losses at the gene ends were 5 bases for V and 3 bases for J; bases not matched to a gene: 8. The CDR3 is 15 residues long.

This clone was found once. The chain recombines TRBV10-1 with TRBJ2-1, with TRBD2 identical over 8 bases. The J segment lost 8 bases and the V segment lost 4 bases, leaving 13 bases of the junction unmatched. Looked up from germline, CDR1 is WNHNN and CDR2 is SYGVQD (reference sequence). This CDR3 has 16 residues. CDR3 sequence (DNA): TGCGCCAGCAGTGTCGGGCTAGCGGGCCTTTTGCATGAGCAGTTCTTC. Translating gives CASSVGLAGLLHEQFF.

The chain joins TRBV5-1 to TRBJ1-6; D perhaps matches TRBD1 (6 bases). The CDR3 has 16 residues. V dropped 2 bases and J dropped 8 bases, with 17 bases sitting between them. Germline V gene sequence: CDR1 SGHRS, CDR2 YFSETQ. CDR3 sequence: CASSLRSGARDSPLHF. The CDR3, as DNA: TGCGCCAGCAGCTTACGTTCAGGGGCTAGGGATTCACCCCTCCACTTT.

This clone has a single count. The chain joins TRBV19 to TRBJ2-1; TRBD2 agrees at 7 bases. Germline loops: CDR1 LNHDA, CDR2 SQIVND (reference sequence). V lost 3 bases to trimming and J lost 3 bases; unmatched junction nucleotides: 5. This CDR3 is 15 amino acids long. The CDR3 sequence: CASSIAGGFYNEQFF. The CDR3 DNA follows: TGTGCCAGTAGTATCGCCGGGGGGTTCTACAATGAGCAGTTCTTC. The variable domain in full, completed from reference TRBV19 and TRBJ2-1, reads DGGITQSPKYLFRKEGQNVTLSCEQNLNHDAMYWYRQDPGQGLRLIYYSQIVNDFQKGDIAEGYSVSREKKESFPLTVTSAQKNPTAFYLCASSIAGGFYNEQFFGPGTRLTVL.

The chain uses TRBV18 and TRBJ1-6; 7 nucleotides match TRBD1. CDR1 KGHSH and CDR2 LQKENI come from the germline V gene. J lost 7 bases, V lost 1 base, and 4 bases had no gene match. The CDR3 runs 15 residues. In DNA, the CDR3 is TGTGCCAGCTCACCACGGGGACAGAACAATTCACCCCTCCACTTT. It encodes CASSPRGQNNSPLHF. Looking up the rest from reference TRBV18 and TRBJ1-6 gives the full variable domain: NAGVMQNPRHLVRRRGQEARLRCSPMKGHSHVYWYRQLPEEGLKFMVYLQKENIIDESGMPKERFSAEFPKEGPSILRIQQVVRGDSAAYFCASSPRGQNNSPLHFGNGTRLTVT.

This clone appeared a single time. This chain connects TRBV19 to TRBJ1-3; the D gene is possibly TRBD1 (6 bases). Per the germline V gene, CDR1 is LNHDA and CDR2 is SQIVND (reference sequence). V was shortened by 3 bases and J by 0 bases, with 12 bases between the two germline ends. This CDR3 comprises 16 residues. CDR3 sequence: CASSIGRTVSGNTIYF. CDR3 sequence (DNA): TGTGCCAGTAGTATCGGGAGGACAGTCTCTGGAAACACCATATATTTT.

The gene calls are TRBV5-1 and TRBJ1-2; the D is unclear. The CDR3 runs 13 residues. Germline V gives CDR1 SGHRS, CDR2 YFSETQ. With 5 bases removed from V and 7 bases from J, the gap between germline ends came to 15 bases. The CDR3 loop is CASRTSAEFGYTF. CDR3 bases: TGCGCCAGCAGAACCTCGGCGGAGTTTGGCTACACCTTC.

This clone came up a few times. The chain couples TRBV11-2 to TRBJ2-7; maybe TRBD2 (7 bases). The CDR3 loop spans 15 amino acids. From germline, CDR1 is SGHAT and CDR2 FQNNGV. The V and J ends lost 4 bases and 1 base respectively, with 14 bases between them. CDR3 coding DNA: TGTGCCAGCAGCTGGGACACCGGGGGGTCCTACGAGCAGTACTTC. It translates to CASSWDTGGSYEQYF.

This chain connects TRBV28 to TRBJ2-2, with TRBD1 matching over 8 bases. J lost 5 bases, V lost 6 bases, and 2 bases had no gene match. The length of the CDR3 is 13 residues. The germline CDR1 and CDR2 sequences are MDHEN and SYDVKM. CDR3 protein: CASSGQGTGELFF. The CDR3 region has the DNA TGTGCCAGCAGCGGACAGGGAACCGGGGAGCTGTTTTTT.

The gene calls are TRBV3-1 (or the pseudogene TRBV3-2) and TRBJ1-1; D not certain. The germline V gene has CDR1 LGHDT and CDR2 YNNKEL (reference sequence). The CDR3 spans 13 residues. V was pared by 1 base and J by 4 bases, with 7 bases between. The CDR3 DNA follows: TGTGCCAGCAGCCAAGGGGCAAGCACTGAAGCTTTCTTT. It specifies CASSQGASTEAFF.

Only a few counts were recorded for this clone. The V call is TRBV18, the J call TRBJ1-2; D is perhaps TRBD1 (6 bases). V lost 2 bases to trimming and J lost 4 bases, with 11 bases between them. Germline-derived CDR1 and CDR2 are KGHSH and LQKENI. The CDR3 runs to 14 residues. The CDR3 here is CASSPYRESYGYTF. The CDR3 nucleotides read TGTGCCAGCTCACCATACAGGGAATCCTATGGCTACACCTTC.

The chain links TRBV3-1 (or the pseudogene TRBV3-2) to TRBJ1-1, with D possibly being TRBD1 (6 bases). V lost 4 bases to trimming and J lost 5 bases, with 14 bases between them. The germline gives CDR1 LGHDT, CDR2 YNNKEL (reference sequence). The CDR3 covers 14 residues. The DNA for the CDR3 is TGTGCCAGCAGCCCGCCGGGGGGGCGAACTGAAGCTTTCTTT. It encodes CASSPPGGRTEAFF.

V usage is TRBV2 and J usage is TRBJ1-1, with D possibly being TRBD1 (6 bases). Germline values: CDR1 SNHLY, CDR2 FYNNEI. The CDR3 totals 12 residues. V was shortened by 8 bases and J by 3 bases, with 10 bases between the two germline ends. CDR3 residues: CASYRDDTEAFF. CDR3 DNA: TGTGCCAGCTACAGGGATGACACTGAAGCTTTCTTT.

The V gene is TRBV3-1 (or the pseudogene TRBV3-2), the J gene TRBJ1-6; TRBD1 is a possible D gene (6 bases). Trimming pared 3 bases from V and 9 bases from J, leaving 12 bases between. Germline values: CDR1 LGHDT, CDR2 YNNKEL (reference sequence). The CDR3 sequence is 14 residues long. In nucleotides, the CDR3 is TGTGCCAGCAGCCAGGGGGCGCTTAGTTCACCCCTCCACTTT. Translating gives CASSQGALSSPLHF.

This chain joins TRBV18 and TRBJ2-1, with D possibly TRBD1 on 5 matching bases. CDR3 length: 15 amino acids. V lost 1 base, J lost 6 bases, and 13 bases lay in between. The germline gives CDR1 KGHSH, CDR2 LQKENI. DNA of the CDR3: TGTGCCAGCTCACCACAGGGGCTCGCCCGCAATGAGCAGTTCTTC. Encoded protein: CASSPQGLARNEQFF.

For the CDR3, the DNA is TGTGCCAGCAGCCAAGCGACCCAGGGGGCAGGTGGCTACACCTTC. It encodes CASSQATQGAGGYTF. The chain combines TRBV4-2 with TRBJ1-2; 8 nucleotides align to TRBD1. The CDR3 is 15 amino acids. V was pared by 1 base and J by 7 bases, with 8 bases of the junction left unmatched. Germline V gives CDR1 LGHNA, CDR2 YNFKEQ.

The chain is built from TRBV6-5 and TRBJ2-5; 9 nucleotides agree with TRBD2. The CDR3 is 13 amino acids. Losses at the gene ends were 6 bases for V and 3 bases for J; bases not matched to a gene: 2. The germline gives CDR1 MNHEY, CDR2 SVGAGI. The CDR3 protein is CASSLAGKETQYF. CDR3 DNA sequence: TGTGCCAGCAGCCTAGCGGGGAAAGAGACCCAGTACTTC.

The J gene is TRBJ1-6, the V gene TRBV6-5; no clear D. V lost 7 bases, J lost 9 bases, and 13 bases lay in between. Germline values: CDR1 MNHEY, CDR2 SVGAGI. The CDR3 is 13 amino acids. This chain's CDR3 is CASTTLWSSPLHF. In DNA form, the CDR3 reads TGTGCCAGCACAACCCTTTGGAGTTCACCCCTCCACTTT.

The rearrangement joins TRBV30 to TRBJ1-6; D is perhaps TRBD1 (6 bases). The CDR3 has 15 residues. The V gene lost 3 bases and the J gene lost 9 bases, with 18 bases spanning the gap. Germline V CDR1 and CDR2: GTSNPN, SVGIG (reference sequence). The CDR3: CAWSPGGARSSPLHF. DNA of the CDR3: TGTGCCTGGAGCCCCGGGGGGGCCCGGAGTTCACCCCTCCACTTT.

This chain connects TRBV6-5 to TRBJ2-7; 7 nucleotides agree with TRBD1. The CDR3 covers 15 residues. With 4 bases clipped from V and 0 bases from J, the junction kept 6 bases outside the gene matches. The germline V gene has CDR1 MNHEY and CDR2 SVGAGI. The CDR3 bases are TGTGCCAGCAGTTTAGGACAGGATGGCTCCTACGAGCAGTACTTC. Protein sequence: CASSLGQDGSYEQYF.

This chain joins TRBV6-4 and TRBJ1-5, with 8 bases identical to TRBD1. V dropped 6 bases and J dropped 2; count of bases not matched to a gene: 6. Germline assignment: CDR1 MRHNA and CDR2 SNTAGT. This CDR3 spans 15 amino acids. CDR3 coding DNA: TGTGCCAGCAGACGGCAGGGGGCGGGCAATCAGCCCCAGCATTTT. The encoded protein is CASRRQGAGNQPQHF.

The chain combines TRBV5-1 with TRBJ2-1; 7 bases are a match to TRBD1. The CDR3 is made up of 15 amino acids. The junction had 5 bases not matched to a gene; V was cut back by 4 bases and J by 1 base. Germline CDR1 SGHRS, CDR2 YFSETQ. The CDR3 DNA reads TGCGCCAGCAGCCGCAACAGGGGTTCCTACAATGAGCAGTTCTTC. Translation gives CASSRNRGSYNEQFF.

The J gene is TRBJ2-7, the V gene TRBV4-3; a possible D gene is TRBD2 (6 bases). Trimming took 0 bases from V and 7 from J, leaving 10 bases between them. Germline V gives CDR1 LGHNA, CDR2 YSLEER. This CDR3 comprises 13 residues. The CDR3 loop reads CASSQDAGWEQYF. The CDR3, as DNA: TGCGCCAGCAGCCAAGATGCGGGGTGGGAGCAGTACTTC.